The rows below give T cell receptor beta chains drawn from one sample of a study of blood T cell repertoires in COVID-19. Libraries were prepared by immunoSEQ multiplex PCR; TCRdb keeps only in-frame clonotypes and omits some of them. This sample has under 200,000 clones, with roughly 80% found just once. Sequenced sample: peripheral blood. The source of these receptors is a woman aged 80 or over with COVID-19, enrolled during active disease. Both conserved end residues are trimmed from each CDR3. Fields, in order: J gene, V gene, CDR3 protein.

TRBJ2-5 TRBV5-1 ASSLRETQY
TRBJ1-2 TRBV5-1 ASSSDSFYGYT
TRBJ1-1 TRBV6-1 ASSEAGAAEAF
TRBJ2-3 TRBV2 ASRSDTDTQY
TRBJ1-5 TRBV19 ASSPFSGTGKDAQPQH
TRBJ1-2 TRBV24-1 ATSGGNYGYT
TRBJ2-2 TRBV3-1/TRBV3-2 ASKGAGRANTGELF
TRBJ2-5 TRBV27 ASSFEPFRTQY
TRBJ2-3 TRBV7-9 ASSGRDYRNTQY
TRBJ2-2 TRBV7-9 ASSRMGQAVGELF
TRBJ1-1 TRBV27 ASSPNGGGTEAF
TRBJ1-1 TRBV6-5 ASGSGKATEAF
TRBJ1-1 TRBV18 ASSPPSGAEAF
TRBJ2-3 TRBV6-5 ASTTSGQGTDTQY
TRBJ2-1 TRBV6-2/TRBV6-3 ASSGQYYNEQF
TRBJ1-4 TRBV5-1 ASRFRDTDEKLF
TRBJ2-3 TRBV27 ASTNGDYRY
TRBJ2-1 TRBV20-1 SARGGHEQF
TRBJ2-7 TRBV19 ASSPDSGSRPSHEQY
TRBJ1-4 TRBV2 ASSLGQALIL
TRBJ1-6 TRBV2 ASPGEGADSPLH
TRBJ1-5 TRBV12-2 ASRFIQEPNQPQH
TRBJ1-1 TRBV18 ASSPRRVNTEAF
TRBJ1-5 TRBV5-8 ASGGPTRNQPQH
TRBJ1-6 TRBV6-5 ASRLRTGNSPLH
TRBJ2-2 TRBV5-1 ASSPRGESGELF
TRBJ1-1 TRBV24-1 ATSGAGDTEAF
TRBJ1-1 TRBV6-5 ASSYRGNTEAF
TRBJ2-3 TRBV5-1 ASSLRTIPDTQY
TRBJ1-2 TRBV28 ASSVGVNYGYT
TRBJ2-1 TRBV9 ASSVSGSSYNEQF
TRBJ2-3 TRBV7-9 ASSPGLATDTQY
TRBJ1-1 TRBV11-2 ASSYSTGNAEAF
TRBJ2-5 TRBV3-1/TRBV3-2 ASSQGLAGAQETQY
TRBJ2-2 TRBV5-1 ASSSTNTGELF
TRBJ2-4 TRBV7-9 ASSVSGGIQY
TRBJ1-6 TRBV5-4 ASSEVEEGNSPLH
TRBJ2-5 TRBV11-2 ASSLGGLTQETQY
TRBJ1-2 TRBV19 ASSAGTGPGYT
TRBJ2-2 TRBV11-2 ASSTGVRTGELF
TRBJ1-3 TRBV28 ASSRTGAGNTIY
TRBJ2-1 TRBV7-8 ASTLSRRRESYNEQF
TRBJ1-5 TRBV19 ASSAIRDTNQPQH
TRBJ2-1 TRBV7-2 ASSFQRGGEEQF
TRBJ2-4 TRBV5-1 ASSQGGGGGNIQY
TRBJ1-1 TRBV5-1 ASSPDGDRGAF
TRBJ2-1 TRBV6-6 ASSQSGDLGQALDEQF
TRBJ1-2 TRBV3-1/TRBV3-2 ASSQTGVGYT
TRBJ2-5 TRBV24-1 ATSAIGYGGETQY
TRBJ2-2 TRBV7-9 ASQETGFTGELF
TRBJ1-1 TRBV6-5 ASCKGQSNTEAF